The 30 T cell receptor beta chains given below trace back to one sample, sequenced in a study of monozygotic twins with inflammatory bowel disease. TCRdb re-analyzed the 5' RACE reads; it lists each CDR3 protein once, without DNA. The ten top clones account for around 2%, within a sample of roughly 330,000 distinct CDR3 sequences. Sequencing was carried out using blood. The receptors were gathered from a human donor with ulcerative colitis or Crohn's disease, or a healthy co-twin of an affected twin (not recorded which).

This chain links TRBV6-1 with TRBJ1-1; the TCRdb call, TRBD1, lacks DNA for checking. CDR3 length: 15 amino acids. Germline lookup yields CDR1 MNHNS and CDR2 SASEGT. CDR3 sequence reads: CASTRGGGDNTEAFF.

The chain's CDR3 is CASSLLGGVGYTF. This chain links TRBV7-6 with TRBJ1-2; TCRdb's assignment of TRBD1 cannot be checked, as there is no DNA. Germline CDR1 reads SGHVS; CDR2 reads FNYEAQ. CDR3 size: 13 residues.

The rearrangement uses TRBV12-3 or TRBV12-4 and TRBJ2-7. The CDR3 extends over 11 amino acids. The CDR3: CASSFADEQYF.

The chain couples TRBV27 to TRBJ2-1; the TCRdb call, TRBD1, lacks DNA for checking. Germline loops: CDR1 MNHEY, CDR2 SMNVEV (reference sequence). The CDR3 loop spans 15 amino acids. CDR3 in amino acids: CASRGLRSSYNEQFF.

This rearrangement joins TRBV9 to TRBJ2-7; lacking DNA, the TRBD2 call made by TCRdb goes unchecked. The CDR3 is 15 residues long. Looked up from germline, CDR1 is SGDLS and CDR2 is YYNGEE. Here the CDR3 reads CASSVEGEDPYEQYF.

This chain uses TRBV6-2 or TRBV6-3 with TRBJ1-5. Per the germline V gene, CDR1 is MNHEY and CDR2 is SVGEGT. The CDR3 length is 15 residues. The CDR3 is CASSYSTYSNQPQHF.

The rearrangement joins TRBV12-3 or TRBV12-4 to TRBJ1-2; TCRdb returns TRBD1, unconfirmable since there is no DNA. CDR3 length: 14 residues. The CDR3 here is CASSWQGENYGYTF.

The CDR3 spells CASGATLSGANVLTF. This chain connects TRBV27 to TRBJ2-6; TCRdb reports TRBD2, a call that lacks DNA to check it against. This CDR3 has 15 residues. CDR1 is MNHEY and CDR2 is SMNVEV in the germline V gene (reference sequence).

This rearrangement joins TRBV11-2 to TRBJ2-7; without DNA, the TCRdb call of TRBD2 cannot be checked. This CDR3 has 15 residues. Germline CDR1 SGHAT, CDR2 FQNNGV. The CDR3 region is CASSLRGLAGNEQYF.

The chain combines TRBV7-9 with TRBJ1-1. This CDR3 is 14 amino acids long. CDR1 SEHNR and CDR2 FQNEAQ come from the germline V gene (reference sequence). The CDR3 protein is CASSLVQMNTEAFF.

The chain joins TRBV19 to TRBJ1-4; there is no DNA to check the TCRdb D call of TRBD1. The CDR3 is made up of 16 amino acids. Germline CDR1 reads LNHDA; CDR2 reads SQIVND (reference sequence). CDR3 sequence reads: CASSIKGQATNEKLFF. The full variable domain, with the rest looked up from reference TRBV19 and TRBJ1-4, is DGGITQSPKYLFRKEGQNVTLSCEQNLNHDAMYWYRQDPGQGLRLIYYSQIVNDFQKGDIAEGYSVSREKKESFPLTVTSAQKNPTAFYLCASSIKGQATNEKLFFGSGTQLSVL.

This chain joins TRBV7-5 and TRBJ1-5; as DNA is missing, the TRBD1 call by TCRdb cannot be tested. TRBV7-5 is a listed pseudogene. The CDR3 loop spans 16 amino acids. This CDR3 reads CISVPEPRGGNQPQHF.

V gene TRBV20-1 combines with J gene TRBJ2-7; lacking DNA, the TRBD2 call made by TCRdb goes unchecked. The germline gives CDR1 DFQATT, CDR2 SNEGSKA (reference sequence). The CDR3 is 11 amino acids. CDR3 amino acids: CSASGGHEQYF.

The V and J genes are TRBV4-1 and TRBJ2-7; no DNA is available, so the TRBD1 call from TCRdb remains unchecked. This CDR3 comprises 15 residues. Per the germline V gene, CDR1 is MGHRA and CDR2 is YSYEKL. CDR3 region: CASSQGLKRGHEQYF.

V is TRBV29-1 and J is TRBJ2-5; without DNA, the TCRdb call of TRBD2 cannot be checked. The CDR3 sequence is 15 residues long. The germline V gene has CDR1 SQVTM and CDR2 ANQGSEA. CDR3 in amino acids: CSVEGTSGSIETQYF. Combining the CDR3 with reference TRBV29-1 and TRBJ2-5 gives the whole variable domain SAVISQKPSRDICQRGTSLTIQCQVDSQVTMMFWYRQQPGQSLTLIATANQGSEATYESGFVIDKFPISRPNLTFSTLTVSNMSPEDSSIYLCSVEGTSGSIETQYFGPGTRLLVL.

The V and J genes are TRBV19 and TRBJ1-2; absent DNA, TCRdb's TRBD1 call cannot be checked. The germline V gene has CDR1 LNHDA and CDR2 SQIVND (reference sequence). The CDR3 is 14 amino acids. The CDR3 sequence: CASSINRKVSGYTF.

The chain couples TRBV21-1 to TRBJ1-1. TRBV21-1 has pseudogene status. The CDR3 loop spans 11 amino acids. Here the CDR3 reads CASSKGTEAFF.

This chain joins TRBV27 and TRBJ1-1. The CDR3 length is 14 residues. The germline CDR1 and CDR2 sequences are MNHEY and SMNVEV (reference sequence). Here the CDR3 reads CASSSSDRNTEAFF.

V usage is TRBV7-2 and J usage is TRBJ2-3. The germline CDR1 and CDR2 sequences are SGHTA and FQGNSA. The CDR3 totals 15 residues. The CDR3 loop reads CASPAVPSGTDTQYF.

The chain carries TRBV28 and TRBJ2-2. This CDR3 is built from 13 residues. Germline CDR1 is MDHEN and CDR2 is SYDVKM. The chain's CDR3 is CASVKWGTGELFF.

Here the CDR3 reads CASSLTGGESYEQYF. V usage is TRBV5-1 and J usage is TRBJ2-7; absent DNA, TCRdb's TRBD1 call cannot be checked. Per germline, CDR1 SGHRS and CDR2 YFSETQ. The CDR3 is made up of 15 amino acids.

This rearrangement joins TRBV28 to TRBJ2-7; lacking DNA, the TRBD2 call made by TCRdb goes unchecked. The germline CDR1 and CDR2 sequences are MDHEN and SYDVKM. The CDR3 is made up of 13 amino acids. This CDR3 is CASSSLDSYEQYF. Full variable domain (remainder filled in from reference TRBV28 and TRBJ2-7): DVKVTQSSRYLVKRTGEKVFLECVQDMDHENMFWYRQDPGLGLRLIYFSYDVKMKEKGDIPEGYSVSREKKERFSLILESASTNQTSMYLCASSSLDSYEQYFGPGTRLTVT.

The chain links TRBV12-3 or TRBV12-4 to TRBJ2-2; TCRdb reports TRBD2, a call that lacks DNA to check it against. The CDR3 consists of 16 residues. The CDR3 is CASSFRGLANTGELFF.

The chain couples TRBV25-1 to TRBJ1-6. Germline V gene data show CDR1 as MGHDK and CDR2 as SYGVNS. This CDR3 has 19 residues. The CDR3 sequence: CASSELDLRRLPWVSPLHF.

The chain joins TRBV20-1 to TRBJ1-6. The CDR3 covers 13 residues. Germline loops: CDR1 DFQATT, CDR2 SNEGSKA (reference sequence). CDR3 sequence reads: CSARDPERSPLHF.

V gene TRBV3-1 combines with J gene TRBJ2-7; the TCRdb D gene call, TRBD1, has no DNA to confirm it. Germline loops: CDR1 LGHDT, CDR2 YNNKEL (reference sequence). The CDR3 is 14 amino acids. The CDR3: CASSQEGMGVEQYF.

V usage is TRBV11-2 and J usage is TRBJ1-1; there is no DNA to check the TCRdb D call of TRBD1. The germline V gene has CDR1 SGHAT and CDR2 FQNNGV. The CDR3 extends over 14 amino acids. CDR3 region: CASSLSRQFSEAFF.

The CDR3 loop reads CASSQDVRESSYNEQFF. The genes are TRBV4-1 and TRBJ2-1; TCRdb's D call, TRBD2, is unchecked because there is no DNA. The CDR3 spans 17 residues. Germline V gene data show CDR1 as MGHRA and CDR2 as YSYEKL.

This rearrangement joins TRBV6-5 to TRBJ2-1; TCRdb designates TRBD2, a call that cannot be tested without DNA. CDR1 is MNHEY, CDR2 SVGAGI, per germline. The CDR3 is 16 amino acids. CDR3 sequence reads: CASSFSPGLVSGEQFF.

The rearrangement uses TRBV20-1 and TRBJ2-5. The CDR3 has 12 residues. Per the germline V gene, CDR1 is DFQATT and CDR2 is SNEGSKA (reference sequence). CDR3 amino acids: CSAFRSSETQYF.